The next 26 T cell receptor beta chains were all read from a single sample in a study of shared clonotypes between healthy human individuals. Using immunoSEQ multiplex PCR, the repertoire was profiled, and TCRdb retains in-frame clones only, with some absent. The sample contains some 1 million clones, 70% to 80% of which appear only once. The specimen sequenced was memory CD4+ T cells sorted from blood. Regarding subset: CD45RA-negative fraction. Receptor source: a man in his late teens or twenties in good health.

This clone showed up just once. V gene TRBV11-2 combines with J gene TRBJ2-2; TRBD2 agrees at 9 bases. CDR3 length: 15 amino acids. The germline V gene encodes CDR1 SGHAT and CDR2 FQNNGV. V lost 4 bases and J lost 1; bases outside the gene matches: 1. The CDR3 bases are TGTGCCAGCAGCTCACTAGCGGGGAACACCGGGGAGCTGTTTTTT. Translated: CASSSLAGNTGELFF.

The J gene is TRBJ1-5, the V gene TRBV28, with TRBD1 matching over 7 bases. The CDR3 extends over 19 amino acids. Germline V CDR1 and CDR2: MDHEN, SYDVKM. Trimming at V came to 1 base and at J to 0 bases, leaving 12 bases not matched to a gene. The CDR3 spells CASSLSQGYVFSSNQPQHF. CDR3 DNA: TGTGCCAGCAGTTTATCACAGGGGTATGTTTTTTCTAGCAATCAGCCCCAGCATTTT.

The chain recombines TRBV10-3 with TRBJ2-3; 7 nucleotides align to TRBD2. The ends lost 3 bases at V and 1 base at J; junction bases unmatched: 4. The CDR3 covers 15 residues. CDR1 and CDR2 from the germline V gene are ENHRY and SYGVKD. CDR3: CAISDGGGGTDTQYF. The CDR3 DNA reads as TGTGCCATCAGTGACGGCGGGGGAGGCACAGATACGCAGTATTTT.

The chain is built from TRBV4-2 and TRBJ1-5; D is undetermined. CDR3 length: 19 residues. In germline, CDR1 is LGHNA, CDR2 YNFKEQ. V dropped 0 bases and J dropped 1 base, with 19 bases sitting between them. The chain's CDR3 is CASSQDSLGGLGSNQPQHF. CDR3 nucleotide sequence: TGTGCCAGCAGCCAAGATTCCTTGGGAGGGCTCGGGAGCAATCAGCCCCAGCATTTT.

This clone was counted between two and nine times. The chain is built from TRBV5-4 and TRBJ1-4; D is undetermined. The CDR3 totals 15 residues. Trimming shortened V by 2 bases and J by 5 bases, and 13 bases separated the two germline ends. Germline assignment: CDR1 SGHNT and CDR2 YYREEE (reference sequence). The DNA for the CDR3 is TGTGCCAGCAGCTTCAAAGGGCCTACCAATGAAAAACTGTTTTTT. This codes for CASSFKGPTNEKLFF.

Details on this clone: Distinct nucleotide sequences in the sample also encode this CDR3. The chain links TRBV27 to TRBJ2-7, with TRBD2 matching over 9 bases. CDR1 MNHEY and CDR2 SMNVEV come from the germline V gene (reference sequence). The V gene end was trimmed by 6 bases and the J gene end by 2 bases; junction bases not matched to a gene: 2. The length of the CDR3 is 13 residues. CDR3 protein: CASRAGGPYEQYF. CDR3 nucleotides: TGTGCCAGCAGGGCGGGGGGGCCCTACGAGCAGTACTTC.

The chain employs TRBV7-9 and TRBJ2-5; D may be TRBD1 or TRBD2 (6 bases each). This CDR3 has 14 amino acids. V was trimmed by 7 bases and J by 1 base, leaving 13 bases between them. The V gene's germline CDR1 is SEHNR and CDR2 FQNEAQ (reference sequence). The CDR3, as DNA: TGTGCCAGCACCAAGGGGGGAGCCCAAGAGACCCAGTACTTC. Translation: CASTKGGAQETQYF.

The gene calls are TRBV29-1 and TRBJ2-5; 9 bases line up with TRBD2. The J call may be mistaken, given a closer DNA end match to TRBJ2-7. The CDR3 has 13 amino acids. CDR1 and CDR2 (germline): SQVTM, ANQGSEA. The CDR3 DNA reads as TGCAGCGTTGGTAGCGGGGGCTGGAACGAGCAGTACTTC. Its protein product is CSVGSGGWNEQYF.

The V gene is TRBV6-1, the J gene TRBJ1-5, with a tentative D call TRBD1 (5 bases). CDR1 is MNHNS, CDR2 SASEGT, per germline. Between the trimmed V and J ends, which lost 9 bases and 4 bases, there was a span of 13 bases. This CDR3 spans 13 amino acids. The CDR3 is CASEAGLNQPQHF. CDR3 nucleotide sequence: TGTGCCAGTGAGGCGGGGCTGAATCAGCCCCAGCATTTT.

The J gene is TRBJ2-1, the V gene TRBV19; D not resolved. The CDR3 length is 12 residues. Trimming removed 4 bases at V and 10 bases at J, with 11 bases between. Germline V gene sequence: CDR1 LNHDA, CDR2 SQIVND (reference sequence). The CDR3: CASSTQGPEQFF. The CDR3 DNA is TGTGCCAGTAGTACGCAAGGACCGGAGCAGTTCTTC.

This clone was detected a few times. J is TRBJ2-7 and V is TRBV4-1, with 9 bases aligning to TRBD1. V dropped 4 bases and J dropped 3; count of bases not matched to a gene: 7. Germline CDR1 MGHRA, CDR2 YSYEKL. The CDR3 extends over 15 amino acids. The CDR3, as DNA: TGCGCCAGCAGCCGCATAGGGGGACAGGGCTACGAGCAGTACTTC. Residues: CASSRIGGQGYEQYF.

A note on this clone: At one end the junction does not follow the germline gene, possibly because of a read error. The V and J genes are TRBV7-2 and TRBJ2-1; D not resolved. The CDR3 is 16 amino acids. Germline CDR1 reads SGHTA; CDR2 reads FQGNSA. In nucleotides, the CDR3 is TGTGCCAGCAGCTTACACAACCCCACCTCCCACAATGAGCAGTTCTTC. Its translation: CASSLHNPTSHNEQFF.

As concerns this clone: In the same sample, other DNA sequences code for this CDR3. The V and J genes are TRBV30 and TRBJ1-5, with D perhaps matching TRBD1 (6 bases). Germline CDR1 is GTSNPN and CDR2 is SVGIG (reference sequence). The CDR3 sequence is 13 residues long. Trimming stripped 0 bases from V and 5 bases from J, with 8 bases between. The CDR3 reads CAWSVSGDQPQHF. The CDR3 DNA sequence: TGTGCCTGGAGTGTGTCAGGGGATCAGCCCCAGCATTTT.

This chain links TRBV10-1 with TRBJ2-2; D assignment may be TRBD1 or TRBD2 (5 bases each). In germline, CDR1 is WNHNN, CDR2 SYGVQD (reference sequence). The CDR3 sequence is 14 residues long. Trimming pared 8 bases from V and 2 bases from J, leaving 12 bases between. As DNA, the CDR3 is TGCGCCAGCCGCCGGGACCTCAACACCGGGGAGCTGTTTTTT. The encoded protein is CASRRDLNTGELFF.

The genes are TRBV29-1 and TRBJ1-2; D unresolved. V lost 6 bases, J lost 4 bases, and 12 bases lay in between. The CDR3 consists of 12 residues. The germline V gene has CDR1 SQVTM and CDR2 ANQGSEA. CDR3 in DNA: TGCAGCGTCTCCCCCAACGGCTATGGCTACACCTTC. Its translation is CSVSPNGYGYTF.

The chain is built from TRBV5-4 and TRBJ2-1; 16 bases are a match to TRBD2. CDR1 SGHNT and CDR2 YYREEE come from the germline V gene (reference sequence). The CDR3 length is 17 residues. V was pared by 6 bases and J by 4 bases, with 7 bases of the junction left unmatched. The CDR3 DNA is TGTGCCAGCACAAGCGGGACTAGCGGGAGGGAATACAATGAGCAGTTCTTC. Translation gives CASTSGTSGREYNEQFF. The full variable domain, rest sourced from reference TRBV5-4 and TRBJ2-1, is ETGVTQSPTHLIKTRGQQVTLRCSSQSGHNTVSWYQQALGQGPQFIFQYYREEENGRGNFPPRFSGLQFPNYSSELNVNALELDDSALYLCASTSGTSGREYNEQFFGPGTRLTVL.

This chain uses TRBV5-1 with TRBJ1-4, with D unresolved. CDR1 is SGHRS and CDR2 is YFSETQ in the germline V gene. V lost 3 bases, J lost 1 base, and 10 bases lay in between. The CDR3 sequence is 15 residues long. CDR3 protein: CASSWEKGTNEKLFF. CDR3 bases: TGCGCCAGCAGCTGGGAAAAGGGAACTAATGAAAAACTGTTTTTT.

As to this clone: In the same sample, other DNA sequences code for this CDR3. The chain carries TRBV27 and TRBJ2-3; TRBD1 is a possible D gene (5 bases). The CDR3 sequence is 13 residues long. V lost 5 bases and J lost 6, with 12 bases in between. Germline-derived CDR1 and CDR2 are MNHEY and SMNVEV (reference sequence). CDR3 DNA: TGTGCCAGCAGTCCCAGGGAAGGTGATACGCAGTATTTT. This codes for CASSPREGDTQYF.

This clone was detected ten times or more. The V gene is TRBV7-9, the J gene TRBJ2-5; the D gene could be TRBD1 or TRBD2 (5 bases each). Germline loops: CDR1 SEHNR, CDR2 FQNEAQ (reference sequence). V gave up 3 bases and J gave up 5 bases, with 13 bases separating them. CDR3 length: 14 residues. CDR3 loop: CASSLHQGGETQYF. Written as DNA, the CDR3 is TGTGCCAGCAGCTTGCACCAGGGCGGGGAGACCCAGTACTTC.

The V and J genes are TRBV12-5 and TRBJ1-3; D remains ambiguous. Per germline, CDR1 LGHNT and CDR2 FRNRAP. The CDR3 is 13 amino acids. V gave up 7 bases and J gave up 0 bases, with 7 bases separating them. The chain's CDR3 is CASAFSSGNTIYF. As DNA, the CDR3 is TGTGCTAGTGCGTTTAGCTCTGGAAACACCATATATTTT.

The rearrangement joins TRBV11-2 to TRBJ2-1; perhaps TRBD2 as D (5 bases). The CDR3 has 18 amino acids. Germline values: CDR1 SGHAT, CDR2 FQNNGV. With 2 bases removed from V and 2 bases from J, the gap between germline ends came to 19 bases. Here the CDR3 DNA reads TGTGCCAGCAGCTTAAGGGCAGCCCCGGGGAGCACCTACAATGAGCAGTTCTTC. Translation gives CASSLRAAPGSTYNEQFF. Combining the CDR3 with reference TRBV11-2 and TRBJ2-1 gives the whole variable domain EAGVAQSPRYKIIEKRQSVAFWCNPISGHATLYWYQQILGQGPKLLIQFQNNGVVDDSQLPKDRFSAERLKGVDSTLKIQPAKLEDSAVYLCASSLRAAPGSTYNEQFFGPGTRLTVL.

The chain employs TRBV28 and TRBJ1-2; no definite D call. Trimming took 7 bases from V and 3 from J, leaving 3 bases between them. Germline V gene lookup returns CDR1 MDHEN and CDR2 SYDVKM. The CDR3 sequence is 10 residues long. CDR3 nucleotides: TGTGCCAGCAACTACTATGGCTACACCTTC. Protein: CASNYYGYTF.

In DNA form, the CDR3 reads TGTGCCTGGAGTGTTTCAGTACAATTCTCCTACGAGCAGTACTTC. Its translation: CAWSVSVQFSYEQYF. The J gene is TRBJ2-7, the V gene TRBV30; D is unresolved. This CDR3 region has 15 residues. Germline V gene lookup returns CDR1 GTSNPN and CDR2 SVGIG (reference sequence). Trimming removed 0 bases from V and 0 bases from J, with 12 bases in between.

V gene TRBV27 combines with J gene TRBJ1-4, with TRBD1 matching 11 bases. The CDR3 length is 13 residues. Germline V gene lookup returns CDR1 MNHEY and CDR2 SMNVEV (reference sequence). Germline trimming cut 8 bases from V and 6 bases from J; bases unmatched to any gene: 2. DNA for the CDR3: TGTGCCAGCGGACAGGGGGCATATGAAAAACTGTTTTTT. It is translated as CASGQGAYEKLFF.

The chain links TRBV2 to TRBJ2-3; 9 bases agree with TRBD2. V lost 4 bases, J lost 3 bases, and 5 bases stayed unmatched. The CDR3 length is 15 residues. Per the germline V gene, CDR1 is SNHLY and CDR2 is FYNNEI. CDR3 bases: TGTGCCAGCAGTGGGCTCCTAGCGGGGACAGATACGCAGTATTTT. Its translation is CASSGLLAGTDTQYF.

The chain employs TRBV9 and TRBJ2-6; unclear D gene. V lost 3 bases and J lost 2, with 6 bases in between. The germline V gene encodes CDR1 SGDLS and CDR2 YYNGEE. The CDR3 covers 14 residues. DNA of the CDR3: TGTGCCAGCAGCGCCTATACTGGGGCCAACGTCCTGACTTTC. It translates to CASSAYTGANVLTF.